Listed here are 26 T cell receptor beta chains from one sample, sequenced in a study of T cell responses to AZD1222 COVID-19 vaccine. The assay was immunoSEQ multiplex PCR, and TCRdb's table has in-frame clones only and misses some. Of under 130,000 clones listed, nearly 90% were seen once; the top ten hold about 2.5%. Sequencing used peripheral blood, obtained 28 days after the second AZD1222 dose. Every receptor here comes from an adult who received the AZD1222 COVID-19 vaccine.

This clone was seen more than once but under ten times. The gene calls are TRBV12-3 or TRBV12-4 and TRBJ1-5; 8 bases map to TRBD1. The V and J ends lost 5 bases and 7 bases, in that order; junction bases with no gene match: 4. CDR3 size: 13 residues. For the CDR3, the DNA is TGTGCCAGCAGTGAGGACAGGGAACAGCCCCAGCATTTT. As protein: CASSEDREQPQHF.

J is TRBJ1-4 and V is TRBV6-2 or TRBV6-3; the match to TRBD1 covers 9 bases. Looked up from germline, CDR1 is MNHEY and CDR2 is SVGEGT. The CDR3 consists of 18 residues. Trimming cost V 1 base and J 1 base; bases outside gene matches: 7. In nucleotides, the CDR3 is TGTGCCAGCAGTTACTGGGACAGGGCTTGGGGAACTAATGAAAAACTGTTTTTT. It yields the protein CASSYWDRAWGTNEKLFF.

The chain has TRBV6-2 or TRBV6-3 and TRBJ2-3; 8 bases are shared with TRBD2. CDR1 is MNHEY, CDR2 SVGEGT, per germline. Trimming cost V 6 bases and J 1 base; bases outside gene matches: 6. The CDR3 extends over 15 amino acids. The CDR3 coding sequence is TGTGCCAGCAGCCCCGGGAGGGCTCGCACAGATACGCAGTATTTT. Translated: CASSPGRARTDTQYF.

The rearrangement uses TRBV29-1 and TRBJ2-7; TRBD2 aligns across 16 bases. The V gene end was trimmed by 6 bases and the J gene end by 2 bases; junction bases not matched to a gene: 13. The CDR3 runs 18 residues. The V gene's germline CDR1 is SQVTM and CDR2 ANQGSEA. The DNA for the CDR3 is TGCAGCGTCCTCGATATTCCGGGACTAGCGGGAGGGCCCTACGAGCAGTACTTC. Its protein is CSVLDIPGLAGGPYEQYF.

This clone was seen a handful of times. The genes are TRBV18 and TRBJ1-4; D not resolved. CDR1 KGHSH and CDR2 LQKENI come from the germline V gene. The ends were cut back, 3 bases at V and 1 base at J, with 12 bases in the middle. CDR3 size: 16 residues. DNA of the CDR3: TGTGCCAGCTCACCCATTCAGAGCGGAACTAATGAAAAACTGTTTTTT. This translates into CASSPIQSGTNEKLFF.

CDR3 sequence: CASSSTLGSTDTQYF. As DNA, the CDR3 is TGTGCCAGCAGTTCTACACTAGGTAGCACAGATACGCAGTATTTT. The rearrangement links TRBV6-5 to TRBJ2-3; D perhaps matches TRBD2 (5 bases). The CDR3 covers 15 residues. Trimming left V 4 bases short and J 0 bases short, with 11 bases between. Germline CDR1 MNHEY, CDR2 SVGAGI.

V is TRBV7-2 and J is TRBJ1-6; D possibly corresponds to TRBD1 (6 bases). Per germline, CDR1 SGHTA and CDR2 FQGNSA. The CDR3 runs to 16 residues. With 0 bases removed from V and 7 bases from J, the gap between germline ends came to 13 bases. The CDR3 is CASSLARGGMNSPLHF. The DNA for the CDR3 is TGTGCCAGCAGCTTAGCCAGGGGCGGGATGAATTCACCCCTCCACTTT.

This chain connects TRBV28 to TRBJ1-6, with TRBD1 matching over 10 bases. From germline, CDR1 is MDHEN and CDR2 SYDVKM. The trim removed 8 bases at V and 0 bases at J, leaving 7 bases unmatched. This CDR3 spans 17 amino acids. The CDR3 loop is CASRTGGGSSYNSPLHF. CDR3 bases: TGTGCCAGCCGGACAGGGGGAGGGAGCTCCTATAATTCACCCCTCCACTTT.

The V gene is TRBV18, the J gene TRBJ1-1, with no clear D. V lost 5 bases to trimming and J lost 3 bases, with 13 bases between them. The CDR3 runs 14 residues. The germline V gene has CDR1 KGHSH and CDR2 LQKENI. The CDR3 is CASSLGRSDTEAFF. CDR3 nucleotide sequence: TGTGCCAGCTCATTGGGGAGGTCGGACACTGAAGCTTTCTTT.

About this clone: Its ends do not fully match the called genes, so a read error is possible. The gene calls are TRBV28 and TRBJ2-3; weak D call: TRBD1 (5 bases). CDR1 is MDHEN, CDR2 SYDVKM, per germline. The CDR3 is 17 amino acids. CDR3 DNA: TGTGCCAGCAGGATAGAAGATCGCCCCGATCCGACAGATGCGCAGTATTTT. It encodes CASRIEDRPDPTDAQYF.

This clone came up a few times. The chain couples TRBV6-1 to TRBJ1-1, with D unresolved. Germline lookup yields CDR1 MNHNS and CDR2 SASEGT. V lost 3 bases to trimming and J lost 7 bases, with 12 bases between them. The CDR3 is made up of 13 amino acids. The CDR3 DNA reads as TGTGCCAGCAGTGATGCGGCGGGTGGTGAAGCTTTCTTT. Its protein product is CASSDAAGGEAFF.

The chain uses TRBV11-2 and TRBJ1-6, with TRBD1 matching 8 bases. CDR1 is SGHAT and CDR2 is FQNNGV in the germline V gene. The CDR3 runs to 15 residues. V lost 6 bases to trimming and J lost 10 bases; unmatched junction nucleotides: 11. The CDR3 here is CASRLRQGKNSPLHF. In nucleotides, the CDR3 is TGTGCCAGCAGACTAAGACAGGGGAAGAACTCACCCCTCCACTTT.

This chain joins TRBV7-8 and TRBJ1-2, with TRBD1 matching 7 bases. V dropped 3 bases and J dropped 4; count of bases not matched to a gene: 8. The CDR3 totals 15 residues. Germline V CDR1 and CDR2: SGHVS, FQNEAQ. Here the CDR3 reads CASSFQTGLGYGYTF. The CDR3 nucleotides are TGTGCCAGCAGCTTCCAGACAGGGCTTGGCTATGGCTACACCTTC.

This chain uses TRBV9 with TRBJ2-1; tentatively, D is TRBD1 (5 bases). The CDR3 runs to 15 residues. The V gene's germline CDR1 is SGDLS and CDR2 YYNGEE. V was cut by 2 bases and J by 0 bases, with 9 bases left in between. The CDR3 is CASSVQGGSYNEQFF. In DNA form, the CDR3 reads TGTGCCAGCAGCGTTCAGGGCGGCTCCTACAATGAGCAGTTCTTC.

The chain combines TRBV29-1 with TRBJ1-4; 8 bases line up with TRBD1. The germline gives CDR1 SQVTM, CDR2 ANQGSEA. V lost 7 bases and J lost 4; bases outside the gene matches: 5. This CDR3 region has 13 residues. CDR3 amino acids: CSARTGLNEKLFF. The DNA for the CDR3 is TGCAGCGCCCGGACAGGGCTTAATGAAAAACTGTTTTTT.

The rearrangement uses TRBV6-5 and TRBJ2-6; D gene unclear. Trimming took off 10 bases at V and 4 bases at J, with 11 bases between the two ends. The CDR3 has 13 residues. Germline V gene sequence: CDR1 MNHEY, CDR2 SVGAGI. CDR3 protein: CATRLPGANVLTF. The DNA of the CDR3 is TGTGCCACCCGCCTCCCCGGGGCCAACGTCCTGACTTTC.

V and J are TRBV6-2 or TRBV6-3 and TRBJ1-5; D is ambiguous. V lost 1 base and J lost 4, with 11 bases in between. CDR3 length equals 15 residues. Per germline, CDR1 MNHEY and CDR2 SVGEGT. The CDR3 protein is CASSYFGWENQPQHF. The CDR3 DNA reads TGTGCCAGCAGTTACTTTGGTTGGGAGAATCAGCCCCAGCATTTT.

The table lists this clone with a count of one. V usage is TRBV7-9 and J usage is TRBJ2-3; D remains unclear. The CDR3 has 16 amino acids. The germline CDR1 and CDR2 sequences are SEHNR and FQNEAQ (reference sequence). Trimming pared 1 base from V and 2 bases from J, leaving 13 bases between. The CDR3 nucleotides read TGTGCCAGCAGCTTAGGAGTCGCATTATCCACAGATACGCAGTATTTT. Encoded protein: CASSLGVALSTDTQYF.

The rearrangement links TRBV27 to TRBJ1-5; 9 bases match TRBD1. The CDR3 has 14 amino acids. Germline CDR1 reads MNHEY; CDR2 reads SMNVEV (reference sequence). With V trimmed by 6 bases and J by 6 bases, 6 bases remained unmatched. The CDR3 DNA reads as TGTGCCAGCAGGCTACAGGGGGCGGGTCAGCCCCAGCATTTT. It encodes CASRLQGAGQPQHF.

V is TRBV5-5 and J is TRBJ2-1, with 7 positions matching TRBD2. The CDR3 loop spans 14 amino acids. In germline, CDR1 is SGHKS, CDR2 YYEKEE (reference sequence). V gave up 2 bases and J gave up 5 bases; unmatched junction bases: 4. The CDR3 bases are TGTGCCAGCAGCTTTACTAGCGCACACAATGAGCAGTTCTTC. This gives the protein CASSFTSAHNEQFF.

V is TRBV13 and J is TRBJ2-2; 7 nucleotides align to TRBD2. The junction had 10 bases not matched to a gene; V was cut back by 6 bases and J by 6 bases. The CDR3 runs 15 residues. Germline lookup yields CDR1 PRHDT and CDR2 FYEKMQ (reference sequence). In DNA, the CDR3 is TGTGCCAGCAGGCAAGCGGGGCTGAGGGCCGGGGAGCTGTTTTTT. This sequence encodes CASRQAGLRAGELFF.

This clone was counted only a few times. This chain uses TRBV18 with TRBJ2-1; no firm D call. From germline, CDR1 is KGHSH and CDR2 LQKENI. The CDR3 sequence is 13 residues long. With 2 bases removed from V and 12 bases from J, the gap between germline ends came to 14 bases. For the CDR3, the DNA is TGTGCCAGCTCACCATTATTTGGCAGTGGGCAGTTCTTC. This codes for CASSPLFGSGQFF.

The V call is TRBV7-9, the J call TRBJ2-1, with D perhaps TRBD1 or TRBD2 (5 bases each). The CDR3 is 17 residues long. Trimming took 3 bases from V and 4 from J, leaving 19 bases between them. Germline V gene lookup returns CDR1 SEHNR and CDR2 FQNEAQ (reference sequence). The CDR3 DNA reads TGTGCCAGCAGCTTCGATCGGGGACGGCAGAGGTACAATGAGCAGTTCTTC. Encoded protein: CASSFDRGRQRYNEQFF.

The chain has TRBV27 and TRBJ1-2, with TRBD1 matching 9 bases. Germline lookup yields CDR1 MNHEY and CDR2 SMNVEV (reference sequence). The CDR3 has 15 residues. V lost 1 base and J lost 4; bases outside the gene matches: 4. CDR3 region: CASSLFGTGTYGYTF. The CDR3 nucleotides are TGTGCCAGCAGTTTATTTGGGACAGGGACCTATGGCTACACCTTC.

The V gene is TRBV2, the J gene TRBJ1-1, with D tentatively TRBD1 (5 bases). The CDR3 loop spans 12 amino acids. Trimming removed 4 bases at V and 7 bases at J, with 10 bases between. From germline, CDR1 is SNHLY and CDR2 FYNNEI. The chain's CDR3 is CASSVTELEAFF. In DNA form, the CDR3 reads TGTGCCAGCAGTGTGACAGAACTTGAAGCTTTCTTT.

The chain couples TRBV7-2 to TRBJ1-1, with TRBD1 matching 9 bases. The length of the CDR3 is 15 residues. The V gene end was trimmed by 2 bases and the J gene end by 4 bases; junction bases not matched to a gene: 5. From germline, CDR1 is SGHTA and CDR2 FQGNSA. The CDR3 here is CASSLLQGAGTEAFF. CDR3 nucleotides: TGTGCCAGCAGCTTACTACAGGGGGCCGGCACTGAAGCTTTCTTT.